These 25 T cell receptor beta chains were all obtained from the same sample, sequenced in a study of CD8 T cells in Susac syndrome. Random hexamers primed reverse transcription of roughly 0.5 to 1 ug RNA. TCRdb re-called the immunoSEQ multiplex PCR reads with MiXCR, one entry per CDR3 protein. The table lists around 200,000 distinct CDR3 sequences, around 95% of them singletons. The source material was CD4+ T cells from PBMCs. The receptor source for this set is a human donor with multiple sclerosis.

The V call is TRBV9, the J call TRBJ2-1; D uncertain. V lost 3 bases and J lost 0, with 10 bases in between. Germline CDR1 SGDLS, CDR2 YYNGEE. The CDR3 runs to 15 residues. For the CDR3, the DNA is TGTGCCAGCAGCGAAGAGGTAGGCTCCTACAATGAGCAGTTCTTC. Encoded protein: CASSEEVGSYNEQFF. The full variable domain, with the rest looked up from reference TRBV9 and TRBJ2-1, is DSGVTQTPKHLITATGQRVTLRCSPRSGDLSVYWYQQSLDQGLQFLIQYYNGEERAKGNILERFSAQQFPDLHSELNLSSLELGDSALYFCASSEEVGSYNEQFFGPGTRLTVL.

V gene TRBV29-1 combines with J gene TRBJ2-2, with 9 bases aligning to TRBD1. This CDR3 contains 14 residues. V lost 7 bases to trimming and J lost 2 bases; unmatched junction nucleotides: 5. CDR1 SQVTM and CDR2 ANQGSEA come from the germline V gene. The CDR3 sequence: CSAGTGGNTGELFF. CDR3 sequence (DNA): TGCAGCGCCGGAACAGGGGGCAACACCGGGGAGCTGTTTTTT.

The genes are TRBV5-1 and TRBJ2-5, with D tentatively TRBD2 (5 bases). The CDR3 is made up of 14 amino acids. The V end was cut by 5 bases, the J end by 5 bases, with 16 bases between. Germline V gene data show CDR1 as SGHRS and CDR2 as YFSETQ. In DNA form, the CDR3 reads TGCGCCAGCAGTCTCACGTCCTCGGGGGAGACCCAGTACTTC. It is translated as CASSLTSSGETQYF.

In DNA form, the CDR3 reads TGCAGCGTTGAAGATCGGGGGGGAAGCACAGATACGCAGTATTTT. This translates into CSVEDRGGSTDTQYF. The chain has TRBV29-1 and TRBJ2-3; 8 bases align to TRBD2. CDR3 length: 15 amino acids. Germline loops: CDR1 SQVTM, CDR2 ANQGSEA. Trimming removed 0 bases from V and 0 bases from J; junction bases left unmatched: 2.

DNA for the CDR3: TGTGCCAGCAGTACAACCCCATATGGCTACACCTTC. This sequence encodes CASSTTPYGYTF. The J gene is TRBJ1-2, the V gene TRBV6-5; D unresolved. V gave up 5 bases and J gave up 5 bases, with 9 bases separating them. Per germline, CDR1 MNHEY and CDR2 SVGAGI. The CDR3 loop spans 12 amino acids.

This clonotype has just one count. The V gene is TRBV6-1, the J gene TRBJ2-3, with 11 bases matching TRBD1. The germline V gene has CDR1 MNHNS and CDR2 SASEGT. The CDR3 sequence is 15 residues long. Unmatched junction bases numbered 4, after V lost 3 bases and J lost 5 bases. The CDR3 DNA reads as TGTGCCAGCAGTGATAAGGGACAGGGGGAAGATACGCAGTATTTT. Amino acid sequence: CASSDKGQGEDTQYF.

The V call is TRBV18, the J call TRBJ2-7; perhaps TRBD2 as D (5 bases). The CDR3 is 14 amino acids. CDR1 and CDR2 from the germline V gene are KGHSH and LQKENI. Between the trimmed V and J ends, which lost 2 bases and 0 bases, there was a span of 8 bases. The CDR3 protein is CASSPGGSSYEQYV. In nucleotides, the CDR3 is TGTGCCAGCTCACCAGGTGGGAGCTCCTACGAGCAGTACGTC.

The V gene is TRBV30, the J gene TRBJ1-5; TRBD1 agrees at 10 bases. The CDR3 runs 15 residues. The ends lost 6 bases at V and 0 bases at J; junction bases unmatched: 5. Looked up from germline, CDR1 is GTSNPN and CDR2 is SVGIG (reference sequence). CDR3 DNA: TGTGCCTGTGACAGGGGGCCAAATAGCAATCAGCCCCAGCATTTT. This translates into CACDRGPNSNQPQHF.

This clonotype was seen once. The CDR3 loop is CSARDLGVDTQYF. The CDR3 bases are TGCAGTGCTAGAGATCTGGGCGTTGATACGCAGTATTTT. The chain carries TRBV20-1 and TRBJ2-3; D call uncertain. Trimming pared 0 bases from V and 6 bases from J, leaving 10 bases between. Germline V gives CDR1 DFQATT, CDR2 SNEGSKA (reference sequence). The CDR3 has 13 residues.

This chain joins TRBV20-1 and TRBJ1-5, with a possible D match to TRBD1 (6 bases). The CDR3 extends over 12 amino acids. Germline V gene sequence: CDR1 DFQATT, CDR2 SNEGSKA (reference sequence). V shed 5 bases and J shed 4 bases, with 9 bases lying between them. The CDR3 loop is CSAEGGNQPQHF. The CDR3 DNA reads TGCAGTGCTGAGGGGGGGAATCAGCCCCAGCATTTT.

Details on this clonotype: At one end, the junction sequence differs from germline, possibly due to a read error. This chain uses TRBV29-1 with TRBJ1-5; the D gene is possibly TRBD1 (5 bases). Germline CDR1 and CDR2: SQVTM and ANQGSEA. The CDR3 consists of 13 residues. DNA for the CDR3: TGCAGCGTTGGGGGGGGTGGGAATCACCCCCAGCATTTT. It codes for CSVGGGGNHPQHF.

V usage is TRBV20-1 and J usage is TRBJ2-5, with D unclear. This CDR3 contains 16 residues. Germline CDR1 is DFQATT and CDR2 is SNEGSKA (reference sequence). The germline V and J ends were trimmed by 3 bases and 5 bases, with 22 bases remaining between them. CDR3 nucleotide sequence: TGCAGTGCTAGCTCGGTCGTCGTCTGGGGATCGGAGACCCAGTACTTC. It translates to CSASSVVVWGSETQYF.

The rearrangement joins TRBV6-2 or TRBV6-3 to TRBJ1-5; a weak D match, TRBD1 (6 bases). The V end lost 4 bases, the J end lost 6 bases, and 7 bases lay between the germline ends. Germline V CDR1 and CDR2: MNHEY, SVGEGT. The CDR3 is 12 amino acids. CDR3 in amino acids: CASSSRGQPQHF. CDR3 DNA: TGTGCCAGCAGTTCCAGGGGTCAGCCCCAGCATTTT.

This clonotype appeared a single time. The chain couples TRBV9 to TRBJ2-7, with 10 bases matching TRBD1. This CDR3 spans 14 amino acids. Trimming took 3 bases from V and 8 from J; bases not matched to a gene: 8. CDR1 and CDR2 (germline): SGDLS, YYNGEE. In DNA form, the CDR3 reads TGTGCCAGCAGCGCCGGGACAGGGGCCGCTCAGCAGTACTTC. Its protein product is CASSAGTGAAQQYF.

V is TRBV29-1 and J is TRBJ2-5; TRBD1 agrees at 11 bases. The junction had 5 bases not matched to a gene; V was cut back by 6 bases and J by 5 bases. The CDR3 sequence is 13 residues long. The germline V gene encodes CDR1 SQVTM and CDR2 ANQGSEA. The CDR3 DNA follows: TGCAGCGTGGGGACAGGGGGAGTGGAGACCCAGTACTTC. Translation gives CSVGTGGVETQYF.

This chain connects TRBV29-1 to TRBJ2-2; 8 bases match TRBD1. V lost 8 bases and J lost 5; bases outside the gene matches: 1. This CDR3 is built from 11 residues. The V gene's germline CDR1 is SQVTM and CDR2 ANQGSEA. CDR3 residues: CSYRGTGELFF. In DNA, the CDR3 is TGCAGCTACAGGGGGACCGGGGAGCTGTTTTTT.

The chain carries TRBV29-1 and TRBJ2-5, with D tentatively TRBD1 (5 bases). The CDR3 is made up of 11 amino acids. Per the germline V gene, CDR1 is SQVTM and CDR2 is ANQGSEA. The V end was cut by 4 bases, the J end by 3 bases, with 6 bases between. The DNA of the CDR3 is TGCAGCGTTGCCAGGGAAGAGACCCAGTACTTC. Translated, it gives CSVAREETQYF.

V gene TRBV20-1 combines with J gene TRBJ1-1; no clear D gene. V lost 6 bases, J lost 0 bases, and 11 bases lay in between. Germline loops: CDR1 DFQATT, CDR2 SNEGSKA (reference sequence). The length of the CDR3 is 13 residues. The CDR3, as DNA: TGCAGTGCCGGCCGCGGAGTGAACACTGAAGCTTTCTTT. It specifies CSAGRGVNTEAFF.

The V and J genes are TRBV10-3 and TRBJ2-1, with D possibly matching TRBD1 (6 bases). The V end lost 11 bases, the J end lost 8 bases, and 19 bases lay between the germline ends. Germline CDR1 ENHRY, CDR2 SYGVKD. The CDR3 has 13 residues. DNA for the CDR3: TGTGCCGTAGCACAGGGAGTCGGCGATGAGCAGTTCTTC. It encodes CAVAQGVGDEQFF.

The chain recombines TRBV29-1 with TRBJ1-1; the D gene is possibly TRBD1 (5 bases). Deletions cut 7 bases from V and 4 bases from J, with 19 bases between. Germline values: CDR1 SQVTM, CDR2 ANQGSEA. This CDR3 is 14 amino acids long. CDR3 in DNA: TGCAGCGCCCTGGGGGAGGGATGGAGCACTGAAGCTTTCTTT. Translated, it gives CSALGEGWSTEAFF. The full variable domain, in which reference TRBV29-1 and TRBJ1-1 provide the parts outside the CDR3, is SAVISQKPSRDICQRGTSLTIQCQVDSQVTMMFWYRQQPGQSLTLIATANQGSEATYESGFVIDKFPISRPNLTFSTLTVSNMSPEDSSIYLCSALGEGWSTEAFFGQGTRLTVV.

CDR3 sequence (DNA): TGTGCCTGGAGCCGGGACAGTTCGGACGAGCAGTACTTC. Its protein product is CAWSRDSSDEQYF. The rearrangement joins TRBV30 to TRBJ2-7; 7 bases are shared with TRBD1. Trimming removed 3 bases from V and 5 bases from J; junction bases left unmatched: 7. The CDR3 contains 13 residues. From germline, CDR1 is GTSNPN and CDR2 SVGIG (reference sequence).

The chain has TRBV18 and TRBJ1-6, with 9 bases lining up with TRBD1. With V trimmed by 5 bases and J by 4 bases, 9 bases remained unmatched. The CDR3 is 17 amino acids. CDR1 is KGHSH and CDR2 is LQKENI in the germline V gene. The CDR3: CASSSTVGQGYNSPLHF. CDR3 nucleotides: TGTGCCAGCTCATCAACAGTGGGACAGGGTTATAATTCACCCCTCCACTTT.

V and J are TRBV12-3 or TRBV12-4 and TRBJ1-6; TRBD1 matches 8 bases. The CDR3 is made up of 15 amino acids. J was trimmed by 9 bases and V by 2 bases; bases with no gene match: 6. The CDR3 DNA is TGTGCCAGCAGTTTATCAGGGGGCGCGGGTTCACCCCTCCACTTT. Amino acids: CASSLSGGAGSPLHF.

V is TRBV2 and J is TRBJ2-7; a possible D gene is TRBD1 (6 bases). The V gene's germline CDR1 is SNHLY and CDR2 FYNNEI. V gave up 1 base and J gave up 1 base, with 11 bases separating them. This CDR3 is 15 amino acids long. In DNA, the CDR3 is TGTGCCAGCAGTGAAGTACAGGGCAGGTCCTACGAGCAGTACGTC. Amino acid sequence: CASSEVQGRSYEQYV.

V is TRBV6-6 and J is TRBJ2-5, with D perhaps TRBD2 (5 bases). Per the germline V gene, CDR1 is MNHNY and CDR2 is SVGAGI (reference sequence). The CDR3 runs 15 residues. Trimming removed 0 bases at V and 0 bases at J, with 8 bases between. The CDR3 DNA reads TGTGCCAGCAGTTACTCCACCGGGAACCAAGAGACCCAGTACTTC. Protein sequence: CASSYSTGNQETQYF.